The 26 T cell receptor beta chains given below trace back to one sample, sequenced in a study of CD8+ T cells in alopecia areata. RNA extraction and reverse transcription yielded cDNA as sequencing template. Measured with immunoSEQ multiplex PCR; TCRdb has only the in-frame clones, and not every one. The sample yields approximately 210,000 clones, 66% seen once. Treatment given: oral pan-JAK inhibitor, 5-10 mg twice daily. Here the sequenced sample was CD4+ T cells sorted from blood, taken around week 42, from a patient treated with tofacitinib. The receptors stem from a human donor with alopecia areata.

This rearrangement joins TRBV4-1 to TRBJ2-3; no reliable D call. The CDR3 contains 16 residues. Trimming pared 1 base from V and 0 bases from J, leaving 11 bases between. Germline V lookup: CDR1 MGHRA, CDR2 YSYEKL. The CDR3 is CASSQVTDTSTDTQYF. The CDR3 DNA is TGCGCCAGCAGCCAAGTTACGGATACTAGCACAGATACGCAGTATTTT.

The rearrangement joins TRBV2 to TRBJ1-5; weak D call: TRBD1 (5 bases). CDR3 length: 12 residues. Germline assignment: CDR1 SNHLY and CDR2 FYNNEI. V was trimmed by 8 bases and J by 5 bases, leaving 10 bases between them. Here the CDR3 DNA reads TGTGCCAGCGAAGGGGATGATCAGCCCCAGCATTTT. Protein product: CASEGDDQPQHF.

The CDR3 loop reads CASSGTGRKSEAFF. For the CDR3, the DNA is TGTGCCAGCAGTGGAACAGGGAGGAAGAGTGAAGCTTTCTTT. The V call is TRBV2, the J call TRBJ1-1; TRBD1 is a possible D gene (6 bases). V lost 4 bases, J lost 7 bases, and 16 bases lay in between. The CDR3 loop spans 14 amino acids. CDR1 and CDR2 (germline): SNHLY, FYNNEI.

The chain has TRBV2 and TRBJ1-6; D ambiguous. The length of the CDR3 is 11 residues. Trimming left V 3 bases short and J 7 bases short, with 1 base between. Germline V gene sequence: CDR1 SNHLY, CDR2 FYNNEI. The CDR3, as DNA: TGTGCCAGCAGTGACAATTCACCCCTCCACTTT. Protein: CASSDNSPLHF.

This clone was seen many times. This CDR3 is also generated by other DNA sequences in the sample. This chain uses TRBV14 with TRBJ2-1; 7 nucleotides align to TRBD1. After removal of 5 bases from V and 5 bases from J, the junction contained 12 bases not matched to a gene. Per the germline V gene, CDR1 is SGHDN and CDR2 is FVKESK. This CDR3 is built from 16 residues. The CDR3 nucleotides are TGTGCCAGCAGCTTACGGCAGGGGGTGCGAAACAATGAGCAGTTCTTC. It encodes CASSLRQGVRNNEQFF.

CDR3 nucleotide sequence: TGCAGCGTTGAAAGCCAGGACACCTACAATGAGCAGTTCTTC. It translates to CSVESQDTYNEQFF. The chain has TRBV29-1 and TRBJ2-1, with D maybe TRBD1 (5 bases). The CDR3 length is 14 residues. Looked up from germline, CDR1 is SQVTM and CDR2 is ANQGSEA. Between the trimmed V and J ends, which lost 2 bases and 2 bases, there was a span of 10 bases.

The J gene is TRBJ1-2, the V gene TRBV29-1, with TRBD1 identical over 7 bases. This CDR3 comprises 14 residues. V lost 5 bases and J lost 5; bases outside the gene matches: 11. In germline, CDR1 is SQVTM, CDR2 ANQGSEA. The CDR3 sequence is CSVTGQTGIYGYTF. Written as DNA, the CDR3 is TGCAGCGTTACGGGACAGACAGGCATTTATGGCTACACCTTC. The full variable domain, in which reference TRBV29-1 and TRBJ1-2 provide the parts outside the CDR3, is SAVISQKPSRDICQRGTSLTIQCQVDSQVTMMFWYRQQPGQSLTLIATANQGSEATYESGFVIDKFPISRPNLTFSTLTVSNMSPEDSSIYLCSVTGQTGIYGYTFGSGTRLTVV.

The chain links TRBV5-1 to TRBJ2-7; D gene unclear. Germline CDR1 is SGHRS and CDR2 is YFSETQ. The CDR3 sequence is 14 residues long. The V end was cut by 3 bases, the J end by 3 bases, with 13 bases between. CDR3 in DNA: TGCGCCAGCAGCTCCGGCCCGCGGAGCTACGAGCAGTACTTC. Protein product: CASSSGPRSYEQYF. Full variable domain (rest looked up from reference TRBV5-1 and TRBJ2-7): KAGVTQTPRYLIKTRGQQVTLSCSPISGHRSVSWYQQTPGQGLQFLFEYFSETQRNKGNFPGRFSGRQFSNSRSEMNVSTLELGDSALYLCASSSGPRSYEQYFGPGTRLTVT.

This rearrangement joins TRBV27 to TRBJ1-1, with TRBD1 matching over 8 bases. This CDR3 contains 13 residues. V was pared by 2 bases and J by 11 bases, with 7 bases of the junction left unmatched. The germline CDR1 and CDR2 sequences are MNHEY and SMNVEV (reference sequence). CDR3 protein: CASSLVQGVTAFF. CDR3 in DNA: TGTGCCAGCAGTTTAGTACAGGGGGTTACGGCTTTCTTT.

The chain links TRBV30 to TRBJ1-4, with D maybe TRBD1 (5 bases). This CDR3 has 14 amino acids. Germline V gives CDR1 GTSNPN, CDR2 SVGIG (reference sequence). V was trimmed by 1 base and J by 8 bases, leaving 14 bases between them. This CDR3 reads CAWSALGPGEKLFF. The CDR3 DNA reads TGTGCCTGGAGTGCTTTGGGACCGGGAGAAAAACTGTTTTTT.

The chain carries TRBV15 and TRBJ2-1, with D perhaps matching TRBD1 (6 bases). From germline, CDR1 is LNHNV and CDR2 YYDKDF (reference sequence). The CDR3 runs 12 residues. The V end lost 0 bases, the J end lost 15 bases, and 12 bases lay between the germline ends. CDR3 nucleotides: TGTGCCACCAGCAGAGACAGGGGTATTCGGTTCTTC. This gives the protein CATSRDRGIRFF.

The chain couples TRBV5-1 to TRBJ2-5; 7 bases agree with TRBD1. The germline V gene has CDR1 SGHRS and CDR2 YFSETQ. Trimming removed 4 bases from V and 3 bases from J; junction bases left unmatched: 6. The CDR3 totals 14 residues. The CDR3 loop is CASSPTGTEETQYF. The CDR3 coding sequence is TGCGCCAGCAGCCCGACCGGGACAGAAGAGACCCAGTACTTC.

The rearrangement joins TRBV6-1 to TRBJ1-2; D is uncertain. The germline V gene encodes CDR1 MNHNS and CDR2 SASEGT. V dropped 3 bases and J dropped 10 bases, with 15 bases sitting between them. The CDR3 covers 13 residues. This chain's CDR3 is CASSEGGMGDYTF. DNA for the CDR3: TGTGCCAGCAGTGAGGGCGGAATGGGTGACTACACCTTC.

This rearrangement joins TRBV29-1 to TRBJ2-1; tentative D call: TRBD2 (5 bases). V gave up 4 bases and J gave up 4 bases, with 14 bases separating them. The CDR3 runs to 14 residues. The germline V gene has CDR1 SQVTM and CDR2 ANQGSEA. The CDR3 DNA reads TGCAGCGTTGTTGAGGCTAGCTGGTACAATGAGCAGTTCTTC. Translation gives CSVVEASWYNEQFF.

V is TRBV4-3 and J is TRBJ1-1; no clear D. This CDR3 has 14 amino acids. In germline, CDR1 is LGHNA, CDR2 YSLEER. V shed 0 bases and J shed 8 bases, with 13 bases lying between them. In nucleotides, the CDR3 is TGCGCCAGCAGCCAAGATAGGTTTTGGGGAGAAGCTTTCTTT. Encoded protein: CASSQDRFWGEAFF.

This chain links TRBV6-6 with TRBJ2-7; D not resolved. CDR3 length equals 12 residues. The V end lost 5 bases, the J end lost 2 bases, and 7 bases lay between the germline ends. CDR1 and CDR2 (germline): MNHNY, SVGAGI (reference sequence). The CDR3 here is CASSPGAYEQYF. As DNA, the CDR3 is TGTGCCAGCAGTCCCGGCGCCTACGAGCAGTACTTC.

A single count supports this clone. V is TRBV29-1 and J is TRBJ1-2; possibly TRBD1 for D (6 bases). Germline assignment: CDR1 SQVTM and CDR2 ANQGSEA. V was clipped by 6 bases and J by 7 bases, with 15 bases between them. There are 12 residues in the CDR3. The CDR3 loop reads CSVPQGMSGYTF. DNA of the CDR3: TGCAGCGTCCCCCAGGGGATGAGTGGCTACACCTTC.

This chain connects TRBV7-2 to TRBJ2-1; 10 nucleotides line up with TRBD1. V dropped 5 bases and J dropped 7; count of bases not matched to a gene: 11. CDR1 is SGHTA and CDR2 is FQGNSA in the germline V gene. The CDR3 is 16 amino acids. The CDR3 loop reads CASSRRPGQGRNEQFF. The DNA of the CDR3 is TGTGCCAGCAGCCGGCGACCGGGACAGGGGAGGAATGAGCAGTTCTTC.

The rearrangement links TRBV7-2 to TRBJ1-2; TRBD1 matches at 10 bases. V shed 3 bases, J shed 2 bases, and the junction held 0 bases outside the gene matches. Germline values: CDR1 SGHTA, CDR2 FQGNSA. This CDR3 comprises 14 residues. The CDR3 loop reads CASSLDRGNYGYTF. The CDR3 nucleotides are TGTGCCAGCAGCTTGGACAGGGGGAACTATGGCTACACCTTC. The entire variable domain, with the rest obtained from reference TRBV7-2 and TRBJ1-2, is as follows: GAGVSQSPSNKVTEKGKDVELRCDPISGHTALYWYRQSLGQGLEFLIYFQGNSAPDKSGLPSDRFSAERTGGSVSTLTIQRTQQEDSAVYLCASSLDRGNYGYTFGSGTRLTVV.

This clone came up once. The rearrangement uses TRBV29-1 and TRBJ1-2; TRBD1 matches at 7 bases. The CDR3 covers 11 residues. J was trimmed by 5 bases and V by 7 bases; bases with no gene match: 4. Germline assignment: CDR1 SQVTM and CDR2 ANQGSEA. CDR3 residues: CSARQGYGYTF. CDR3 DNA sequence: TGCAGCGCGAGACAGGGTTATGGCTACACCTTC.

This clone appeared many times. CDR3 nucleotides: TGTGCCAGCAGTGCTGAATCATACAATGAGCAGTTCTTC. Translating it yields CASSAESYNEQFF. The chain combines TRBV2 with TRBJ2-1; D not certain. The CDR3 is 13 amino acids. V gave up 4 bases and J gave up 4 bases, with 8 bases separating them. Germline V CDR1 and CDR2: SNHLY, FYNNEI.

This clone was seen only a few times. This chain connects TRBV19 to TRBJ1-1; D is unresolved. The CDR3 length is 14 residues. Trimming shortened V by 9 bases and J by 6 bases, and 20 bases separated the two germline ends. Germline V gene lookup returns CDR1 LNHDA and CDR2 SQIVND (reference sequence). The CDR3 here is CASWESHGISEAFF. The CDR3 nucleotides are TGTGCCAGCTGGGAGAGCCATGGGATTTCTGAAGCTTTCTTT.

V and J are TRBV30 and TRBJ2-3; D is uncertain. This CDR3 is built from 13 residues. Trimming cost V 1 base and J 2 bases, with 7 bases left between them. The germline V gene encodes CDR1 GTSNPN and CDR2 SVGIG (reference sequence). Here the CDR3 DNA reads TGTGCCTGGAGTGATCTTTACACAGATACGCAGTATTTT. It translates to CAWSDLYTDTQYF.

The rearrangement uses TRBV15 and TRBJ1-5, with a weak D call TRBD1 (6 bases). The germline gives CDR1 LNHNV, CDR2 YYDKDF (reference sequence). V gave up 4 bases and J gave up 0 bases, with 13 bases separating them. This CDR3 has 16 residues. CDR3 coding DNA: TGTGCCACCAGCACAGAGACAGGCACTAGCAATCAGCCCCAGCATTTT. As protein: CATSTETGTSNQPQHF.

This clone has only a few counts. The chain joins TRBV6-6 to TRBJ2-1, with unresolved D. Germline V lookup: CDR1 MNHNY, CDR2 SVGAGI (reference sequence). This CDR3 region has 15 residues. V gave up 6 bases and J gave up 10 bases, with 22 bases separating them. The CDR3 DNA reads TGTGCCAGCAGCTCCCCGGGTGGGCAAGCTAAGGAGCAGTTCTTC. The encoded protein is CASSSPGGQAKEQFF.

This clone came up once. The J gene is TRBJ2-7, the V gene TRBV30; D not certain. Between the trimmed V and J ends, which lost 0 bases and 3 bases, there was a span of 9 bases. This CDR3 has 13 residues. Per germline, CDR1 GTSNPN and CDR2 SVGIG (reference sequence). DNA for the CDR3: TGTGCCTGGAGTGTCGGTTGGGGCTACGAGCAGTACTTC. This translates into CAWSVGWGYEQYF.